Included here is one T cell receptor (beta chain) sequence, with context. Its antigen is still unknown. The data are from a study of somatic mutations in cytotoxic T cells in rheumatoid arthritis. Across the whole study: After diagnosis, patient blood (around 32 ml EDTA) was drawn right away, before any treatment was given. Study conclusions and caveats: Rising age went with increasing CD8+ clonality in rheumatoid arthritis patients; healthy controls showed no such increase. It was found that CD8+ T-cell clonality in rheumatoid arthritis patients did not differ significantly from that in age-matched healthy controls.

Profiling relied on immunoSEQ multiplex PCR, and the TCRdb table lists in-frame clones only, not all of them. The data contain around 7,400 clones, 85% to 90% of them seen just once; the ten biggest clones take up 20% to 30%. The germline CDR1 and CDR2 sequences are PRHDT and FYEKMQ (reference sequence). The CDR3 runs 16 residues. Trimming took 4 bases from V and 4 from J; bases not matched to a gene: 8. CD4+ cells and CD8+ cells were each obtained through positive magnetic bead selection, and their purity was assessed by flow cytometry. The origin of this receptor is a woman in her 70s with rheumatoid arthritis. The material sequenced was CD8+ T cells sorted from blood. The V call is TRBV13, the J call TRBJ2-4; 9 bases are a match to TRBD1. CDR3 in amino acids: CASSSGTGRVKNIQYF. CDR3 in DNA: TGTGCCAGCAGCTCAGGGACAGGGCGGGTTAAAAACATTCAGTACTTC.